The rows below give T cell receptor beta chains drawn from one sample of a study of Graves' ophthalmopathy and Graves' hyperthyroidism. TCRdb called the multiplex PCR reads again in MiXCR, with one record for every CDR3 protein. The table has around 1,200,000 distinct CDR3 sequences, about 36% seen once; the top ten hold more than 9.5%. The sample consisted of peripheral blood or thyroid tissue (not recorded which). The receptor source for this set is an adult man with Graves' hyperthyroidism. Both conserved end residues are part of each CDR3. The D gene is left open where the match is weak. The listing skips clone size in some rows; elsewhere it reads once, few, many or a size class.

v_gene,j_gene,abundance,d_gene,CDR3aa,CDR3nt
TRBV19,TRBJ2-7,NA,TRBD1,CASSTQGAWEQYF,TGTGCCAGTAGTACACAGGGGGCTTGGGAGCAGTACTTC
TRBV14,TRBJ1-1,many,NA,CASGGTSNTEAFF,TGTGCCAGCGGAGGAACCTCGAACACTGAAGCTTTCTTT
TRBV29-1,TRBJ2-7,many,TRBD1,CSVEPDRGRSEQYF,TGCAGCGTTGAACCGGACAGGGGGCGGTCCGAGCAGTACTTC
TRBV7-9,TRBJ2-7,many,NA,CASSEDTIFNYEQYF,TGTGCCAGCAGCGAAGACACGATTTTCAACTACGAGCAGTACTTC
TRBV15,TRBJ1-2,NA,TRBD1,CATSRDVGTGIYGYTF,TGTGCCACCAGCAGAGACGTCGGGACAGGGATCTATGGCTACACCTTC
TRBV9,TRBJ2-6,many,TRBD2,CASSRNPGLAGGSGANVLTF,TGTGCCAGCAGCCGCAATCCAGGACTAGCGGGAGGGTCGGGGGCCAACGTCCTGACTTTC
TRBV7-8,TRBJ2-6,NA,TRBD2,CASPAGGVSGANVLTF,TGTGCCAGCCCGGCGGGGGGGGTCTCTGGGGCCAACGTCCTGACTTTC
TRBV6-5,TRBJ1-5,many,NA,CASSYRGAQHF,TGTGCCAGCAGTTATAGGGGGGCCCAGCATTTT
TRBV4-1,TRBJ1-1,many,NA,CASSQVGQGWDAFF,TGCGCCAGCAGCCAAGTCGGGCAGGGTTGGGATGCTTTCTTT
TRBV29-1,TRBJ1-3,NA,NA,CSLDRGNTIYF,TGCAGCTTAGACAGGGGAAACACCATATATTTT
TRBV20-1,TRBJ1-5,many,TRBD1,CSAPRQGANQPQHF,TGCAGTGCCCCTAGACAGGGAGCAAATCAGCCCCAGCATTTT
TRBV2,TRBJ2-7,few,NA,CASSVRAGVYEQYF,TGTGCCAGCAGTGTGCGGGCAGGAGTCTACGAGCAGTACTTC
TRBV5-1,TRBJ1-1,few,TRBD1,CASSFNDRGTEAFF,TGCGCCAGCAGCTTTAATGACAGGGGGACTGAAGCTTTCTTT
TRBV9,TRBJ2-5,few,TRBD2,CASSRVASGGGKQETQYF,TGTGCCAGCTCGCGTGTAGCTAGCGGGGGGGGTAAGCAAGAGACCCAGTACTTC
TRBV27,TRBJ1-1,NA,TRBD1,CASGDRVEAFF,TGTGCCAGCGGAGACAGGGTAGAAGCTTTCTTT
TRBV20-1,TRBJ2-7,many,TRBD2,CSALGRAGYEQYF,TGCAGTGCCCTCGGGAGGGCAGGCTACGAGCAGTACTTC
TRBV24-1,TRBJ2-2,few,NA,CATSDTGPNTGELFF,TGTGCCACCAGTGATACGGGACCGAACACCGGGGAGCTGTTTTTT
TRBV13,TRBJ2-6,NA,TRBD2,CASSLGRLAGGAGANVLTF,TGTGCCAGCAGCTTAGGAAGACTAGCGGGGGGAGCGGGGGCCAACGTCCTGACTTTC
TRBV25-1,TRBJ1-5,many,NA,CASSQAEGWQPQHF,TGTGCCAGCAGTCAGGCGGAGGGTTGGCAGCCCCAGCATTTT
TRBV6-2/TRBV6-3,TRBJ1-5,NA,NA,CASRRPLSLSNQPQHF,TGTGCCAGCAGACGACCGCTATCCCTTAGCAATCAGCCCCAGCATTTT
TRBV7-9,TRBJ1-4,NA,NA,CASSPLRGNEKLFF,TGTGCCAGCAGCCCTCTGAGGGGAAATGAAAAACTGTTTTTT
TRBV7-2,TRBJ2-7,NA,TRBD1,CASSLWTGSTYEQYF,TGTGCCAGCAGCTTATGGACAGGTTCGACCTACGAACAGTACTTC
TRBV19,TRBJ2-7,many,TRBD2,CASSPGLAGDEQYF,TGTGCCAGTAGTCCGGGACTAGCGGGAGATGAGCAGTACTTC
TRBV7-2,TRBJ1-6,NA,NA,CASRAVRGRTNSPLHF,TGTGCCAGCAGGGCCGTCCGGGGGCGGACCAATTCACCCCTCCACTTT
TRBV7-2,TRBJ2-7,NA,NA,CASSSPSGGTGRVF,TGTGCCAGCAGCTCACCGTCAGGTGGCACAGGGAGGGTTTTC
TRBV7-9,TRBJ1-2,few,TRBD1,CASSFGQGTYYGYTF,TGTGCCAGCAGCTTTGGACAGGGGACCTACTATGGCTACACCTTC
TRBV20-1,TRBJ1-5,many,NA,CSARDSGGGNQPQHF,TGCAGTGCTAGAGATTCTGGAGGCGGCAATCAGCCCCAGCATTTT
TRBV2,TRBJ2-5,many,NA,CASSHQGFQETQYF,TGTGCCAGCAGTCACCAGGGGTTCCAAGAGACCCAGTACTTC
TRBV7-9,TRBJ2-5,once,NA,CASSFRGLRETQYF,TGTGCCAGCAGTTTTAGGGGACTCCGGGAGACCCAGTACTTC
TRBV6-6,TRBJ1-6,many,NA,CASKAERENSPLHF,TGTGCCAGCAAGGCCGAGAGAGAAAATTCACCCCTCCACTTT
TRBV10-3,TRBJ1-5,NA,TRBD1,CASRLGQGYQPQHF,TGTGCCAGCAGACTAGGACAGGGTTATCAGCCCCAGCATTTT
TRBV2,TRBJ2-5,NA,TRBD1,CASSAPPASTGEETQYF,TGTGCCAGCAGTGCTCCCCCCGCCTCGACAGGGGAGGAGACCCAGTACTTC
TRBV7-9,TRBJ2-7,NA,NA,CASSLDWTQTYEQYF,TGTGCCAGCAGCTTAGATTGGACACAGACCTACGAGCAGTACTTC
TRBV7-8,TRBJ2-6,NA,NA,CASGEGVLAYVLTF,TGTGCCAGCGGCGAGGGGGTTCTAGCCTACGTCCTGACTTTC
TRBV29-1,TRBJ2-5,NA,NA,CSVVGAAQETQYF,TGCAGCGTTGTGGGGGCGGCCCAAGAGACCCAGTACTTC
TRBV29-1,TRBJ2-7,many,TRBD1,CSALGTDNYEQYF,TGCAGCGCCCTCGGGACAGATAATTACGAGCAGTACTTC
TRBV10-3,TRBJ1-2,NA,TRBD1,CAISVVKGGASGYTF,TGTGCCATCAGCGTTGTGAAAGGGGGCGCCTCTGGCTACACCTTC
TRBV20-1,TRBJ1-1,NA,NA,CSARGWTVNTEAFF,TGCAGTGCTAGGGGATGGACGGTGAACACTGAAGCTTTCTTT
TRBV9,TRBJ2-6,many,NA,CASSATAGRTNVLTF,TGTGCCAGCAGCGCCACCGCGGGTCGGACCAACGTCCTGACTTTC
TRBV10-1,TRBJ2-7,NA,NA,CASSSFSQGTYEQYF,TGCGCCAGCAGCAGCTTCTCACAGGGGACTTACGAGCAGTACTTC
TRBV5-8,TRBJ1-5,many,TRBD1,CASSSATGAPNQPQHF,TGTGCCAGCAGCTCCGCGACAGGGGCTCCCAATCAGCCCCAGCATTTT
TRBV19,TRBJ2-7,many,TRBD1,CASKRDSSIYEQYF,TGTGCCAGCAAAAGGGACAGTTCGATCTACGAGCAGTACTTC
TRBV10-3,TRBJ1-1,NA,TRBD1,CAIKPSAGRGLNTEAFF,TGTGCCATCAAGCCCTCCGCGGGGAGGGGGCTGAACACTGAAGCTTTCTTT
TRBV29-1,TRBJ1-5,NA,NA,CSVLLPGYDQPQHF,TGCAGCGTTCTTCTTCCAGGGTACGATCAGCCCCAGCATTTT
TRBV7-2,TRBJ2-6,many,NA,CASSAVSGANVLTF,TGTGCCAGCAGCGCCGTATCCGGGGCCAACGTCCTGACTTTC
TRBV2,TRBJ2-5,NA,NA,CARRPVGTQYF,TGTGCCAGACGGCCCGTCGGGACCCAGTACTTC
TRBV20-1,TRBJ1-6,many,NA,CSAKTPTHYNSPLHF,TGCAGTGCTAAAACGCCCACGCACTATAATTCACCCCTCCACTTT
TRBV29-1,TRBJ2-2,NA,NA,CSGKTGELFF,TGCAGCGGAAAGACAGGGGAGCTGTTTTTT
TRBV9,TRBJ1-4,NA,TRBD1,CASSGTSGTATNEKLFF,TGTGCCAGCAGCGGCACCTCCGGGACAGCAACTAATGAAAAACTGTTTTTT
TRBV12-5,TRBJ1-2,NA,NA,CASGLTGGGGQFFGYTF,TGTGCTAGTGGTTTGACTGGAGGGGGAGGACAGTTTTTTGGCTACACCTTC
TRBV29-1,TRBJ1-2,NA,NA,CSFSGDYGYTF,TGCAGTTTTTCAGGGGACTATGGCTACACCTTC
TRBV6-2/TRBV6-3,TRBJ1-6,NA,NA,CASSRTGPGISPLHF,TGTGCCAGCAGTCGAACAGGGCCCGGAATTTCACCCCTCCACTTT
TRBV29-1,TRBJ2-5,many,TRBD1,CSVVRDRGETQYF,TGCAGCGTCGTCCGGGACAGGGGTGAGACCCAGTACTTC